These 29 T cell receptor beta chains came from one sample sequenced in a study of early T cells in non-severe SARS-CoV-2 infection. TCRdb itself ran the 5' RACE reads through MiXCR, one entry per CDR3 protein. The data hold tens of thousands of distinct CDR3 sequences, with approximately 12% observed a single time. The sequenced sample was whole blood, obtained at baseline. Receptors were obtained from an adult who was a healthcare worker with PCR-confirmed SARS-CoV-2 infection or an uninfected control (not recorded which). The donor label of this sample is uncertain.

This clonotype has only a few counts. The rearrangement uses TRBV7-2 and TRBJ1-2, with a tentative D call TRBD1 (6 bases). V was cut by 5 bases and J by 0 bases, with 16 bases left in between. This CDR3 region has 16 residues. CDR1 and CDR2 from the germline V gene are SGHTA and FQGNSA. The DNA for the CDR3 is TGTGCCAGCAGCCCCAATTACAGGGAACCTAACTATGGCTACACCTTC. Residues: CASSPNYREPNYGYTF.

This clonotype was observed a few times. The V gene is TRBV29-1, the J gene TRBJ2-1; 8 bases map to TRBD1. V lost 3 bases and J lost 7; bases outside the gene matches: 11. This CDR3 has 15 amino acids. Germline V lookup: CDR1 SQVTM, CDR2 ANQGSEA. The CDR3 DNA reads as TGCAGCGTTGAGGCCGGACAGGGTTTGAAGAATGAGCAGTTCTTC. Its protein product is CSVEAGQGLKNEQFF.

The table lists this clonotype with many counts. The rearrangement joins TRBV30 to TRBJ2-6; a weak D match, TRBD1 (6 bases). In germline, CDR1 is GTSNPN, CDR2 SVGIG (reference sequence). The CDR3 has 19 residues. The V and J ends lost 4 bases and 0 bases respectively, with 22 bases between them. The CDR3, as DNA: TGTGCCTGGACAAAATTACTACAGGGAACGCCCTCTGGGGCCAACGTCCTGACTTTC. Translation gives CAWTKLLQGTPSGANVLTF.

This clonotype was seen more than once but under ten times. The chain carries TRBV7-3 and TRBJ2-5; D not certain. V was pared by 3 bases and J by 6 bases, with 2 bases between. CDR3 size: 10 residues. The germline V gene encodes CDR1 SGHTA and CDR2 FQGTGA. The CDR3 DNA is TGTGCCAGCAGCTTTAAGACCCAGTACTTC. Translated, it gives CASSFKTQYF.

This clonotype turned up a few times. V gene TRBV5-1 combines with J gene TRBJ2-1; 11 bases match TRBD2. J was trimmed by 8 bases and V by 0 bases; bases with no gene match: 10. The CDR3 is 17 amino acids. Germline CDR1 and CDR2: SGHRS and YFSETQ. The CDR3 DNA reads TGCGCCAGCAGCTTGGGTGCTAGCGGGAGGTTTTTTGATGAGCAGTTCTTC. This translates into CASSLGASGRFFDEQFF.

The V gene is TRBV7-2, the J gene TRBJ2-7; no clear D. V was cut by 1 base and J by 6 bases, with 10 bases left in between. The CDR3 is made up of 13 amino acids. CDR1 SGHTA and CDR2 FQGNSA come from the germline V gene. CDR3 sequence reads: CASSLEFRSEQYF. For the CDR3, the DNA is TGTGCCAGCAGCTTAGAATTCCGCTCCGAGCAGTACTTC.

The CDR3 nucleotides read TGTGCCAGCAGCCCGCCGGTCACAGATACGCAGTATTTT. Encoded protein: CASSPPVTDTQYF. This rearrangement joins TRBV7-2 to TRBJ2-3; D not resolved. The CDR3 sequence is 13 residues long. The V end was cut by 5 bases, the J end by 2 bases, with 8 bases between. Germline V gene data show CDR1 as SGHTA and CDR2 as FQGNSA.

The CDR3: CSALPGQGRRGTDTQYF. Written as DNA, the CDR3 is TGCAGTGCTCTGCCGGGACAGGGAAGGAGGGGGACAGATACGCAGTATTTT. The chain joins TRBV20-1 to TRBJ2-3, with 9 bases aligning to TRBD1. Germline V lookup: CDR1 DFQATT, CDR2 SNEGSKA (reference sequence). The J segment lost 3 bases and the V segment lost 5 bases, leaving 15 bases of the junction unmatched. This CDR3 has 17 amino acids.

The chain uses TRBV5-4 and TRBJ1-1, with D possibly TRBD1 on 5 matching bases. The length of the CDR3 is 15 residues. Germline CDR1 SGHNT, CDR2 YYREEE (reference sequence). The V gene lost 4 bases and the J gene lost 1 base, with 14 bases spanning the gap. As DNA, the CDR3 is TGTGCCAGCAGCCCGAGAACTACAGGGAACACTGAAGCTTTCTTT. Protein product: CASSPRTTGNTEAFF.

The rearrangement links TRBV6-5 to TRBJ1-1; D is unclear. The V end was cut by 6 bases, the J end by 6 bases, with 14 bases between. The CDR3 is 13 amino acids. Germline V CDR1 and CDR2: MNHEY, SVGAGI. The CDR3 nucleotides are TGTGCCAGCAGCCAGAGTGGGCGAGCTGAAGCTTTCTTT. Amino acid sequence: CASSQSGRAEAFF.

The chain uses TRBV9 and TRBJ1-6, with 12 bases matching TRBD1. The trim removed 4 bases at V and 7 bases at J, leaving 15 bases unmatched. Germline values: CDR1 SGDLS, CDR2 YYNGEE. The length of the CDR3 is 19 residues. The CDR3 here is CASSPSSAGTGGANSPLHF. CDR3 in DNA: TGTGCCAGCAGCCCATCTTCGGCCGGGACAGGGGGCGCGAATTCACCCCTCCACTTT.

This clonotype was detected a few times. Here the CDR3 DNA reads TGCAGCGTTGTTCTCGCCACAGATACGCAGTATTTT. Translated, it gives CSVVLATDTQYF. The chain uses TRBV29-1 and TRBJ2-3; D not certain. The V and J ends lost 4 bases and 2 bases respectively, with 7 bases between them. The CDR3 contains 12 residues. Germline CDR1 and CDR2: SQVTM and ANQGSEA.

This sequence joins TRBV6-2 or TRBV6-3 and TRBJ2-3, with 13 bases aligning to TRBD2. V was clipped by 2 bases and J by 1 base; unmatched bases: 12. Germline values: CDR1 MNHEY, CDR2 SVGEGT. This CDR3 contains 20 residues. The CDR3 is CASSYDPGGLAGRGTDTQYF. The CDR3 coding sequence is TGTGCCAGCAGTTACGACCCCGGGGGACTAGCGGGGAGGGGCACAGATACGCAGTATTTT.

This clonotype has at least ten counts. Written as DNA, the CDR3 is TGTGCCAGCAGCTTAACCAGGGCGGCGGACACTGAAGCTTTCTTT. Residues: CASSLTRAADTEAFF. The rearrangement uses TRBV11-2 and TRBJ1-1; D perhaps matches TRBD1 (5 bases). The germline V gene has CDR1 SGHAT and CDR2 FQNNGV. This CDR3 comprises 15 residues. The V and J ends lost 2 bases and 3 bases respectively, with 13 bases between them.

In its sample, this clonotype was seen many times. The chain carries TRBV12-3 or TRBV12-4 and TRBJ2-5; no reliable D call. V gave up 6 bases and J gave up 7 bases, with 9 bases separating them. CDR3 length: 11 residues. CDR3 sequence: CASSQTGTQYF. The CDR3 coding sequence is TGTGCCAGCAGCCAAACGGGGACCCAGTACTTC.

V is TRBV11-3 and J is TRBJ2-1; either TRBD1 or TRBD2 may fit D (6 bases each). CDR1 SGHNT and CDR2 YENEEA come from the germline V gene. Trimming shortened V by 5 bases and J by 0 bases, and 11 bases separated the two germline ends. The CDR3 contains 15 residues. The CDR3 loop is CASSKEGVSYNEQFF. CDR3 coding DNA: TGTGCCAGCAGCAAGGAGGGGGTCTCCTACAATGAGCAGTTCTTC.

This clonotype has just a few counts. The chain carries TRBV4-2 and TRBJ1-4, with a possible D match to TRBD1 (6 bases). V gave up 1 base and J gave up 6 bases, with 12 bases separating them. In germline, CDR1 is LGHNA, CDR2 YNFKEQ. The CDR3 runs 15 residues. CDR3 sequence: CASSQGGARDEKLFF. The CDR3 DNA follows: TGTGCCAGCAGCCAAGGGGGGGCCAGGGATGAAAAACTGTTTTTT.

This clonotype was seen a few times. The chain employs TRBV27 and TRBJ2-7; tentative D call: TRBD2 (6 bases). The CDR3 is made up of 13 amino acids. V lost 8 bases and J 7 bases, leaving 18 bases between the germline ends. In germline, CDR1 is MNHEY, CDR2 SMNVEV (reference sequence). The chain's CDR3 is CASGDFRGWEQYF. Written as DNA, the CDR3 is TGTGCCAGCGGGGACTTCCGGGGGTGGGAGCAGTACTTC.

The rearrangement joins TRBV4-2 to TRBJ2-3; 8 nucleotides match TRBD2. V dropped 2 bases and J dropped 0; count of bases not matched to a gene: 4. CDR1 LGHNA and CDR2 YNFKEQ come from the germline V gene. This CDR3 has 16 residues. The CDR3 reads CASSQLASGSTDTQYF. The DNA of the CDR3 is TGTGCCAGCAGCCAACTGGCTAGCGGGAGCACAGATACGCAGTATTTT.

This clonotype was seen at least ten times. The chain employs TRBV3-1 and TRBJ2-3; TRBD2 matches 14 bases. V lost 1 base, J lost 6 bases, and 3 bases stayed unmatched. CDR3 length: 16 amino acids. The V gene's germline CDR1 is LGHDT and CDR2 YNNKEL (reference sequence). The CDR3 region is CASSQGLAGGEDTQYF. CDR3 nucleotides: TGTGCCAGCAGCCAAGGACTAGCGGGAGGGGAGGATACGCAGTATTTT.

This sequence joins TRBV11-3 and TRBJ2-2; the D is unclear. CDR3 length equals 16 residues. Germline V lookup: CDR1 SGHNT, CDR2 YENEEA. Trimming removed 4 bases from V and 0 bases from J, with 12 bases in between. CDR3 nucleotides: TGTGCCAGCAGCTACCGAGTTTCTGCGAACACCGGGGAGCTGTTTTTT. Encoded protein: CASSYRVSANTGELFF. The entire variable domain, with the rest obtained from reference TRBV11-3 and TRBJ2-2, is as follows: EAGVVQSPRYKIIEKKQPVAFWCNPISGHNTLYWYLQNLGQGPELLIRYENEEAVDDSQLPKDRFSAERLKGVDSTLKIQPAELGDSAVYLCASSYRVSANTGELFFGEGSRLTVL.

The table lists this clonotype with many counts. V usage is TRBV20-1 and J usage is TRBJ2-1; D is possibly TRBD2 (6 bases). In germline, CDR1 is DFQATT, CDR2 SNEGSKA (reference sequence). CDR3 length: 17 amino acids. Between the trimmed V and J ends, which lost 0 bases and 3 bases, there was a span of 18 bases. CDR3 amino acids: CSARDPGLARGYNEQFF. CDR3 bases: TGCAGTGCTAGAGATCCGGGTCTAGCGAGGGGCTACAATGAGCAGTTCTTC.

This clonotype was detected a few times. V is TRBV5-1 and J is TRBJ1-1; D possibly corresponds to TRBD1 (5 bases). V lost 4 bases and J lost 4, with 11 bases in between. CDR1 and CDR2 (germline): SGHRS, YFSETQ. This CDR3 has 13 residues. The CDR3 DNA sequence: TGCGCCAGCAGCCTGTCGGGGGGCACTGAAGCTTTCTTT. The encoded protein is CASSLSGGTEAFF.

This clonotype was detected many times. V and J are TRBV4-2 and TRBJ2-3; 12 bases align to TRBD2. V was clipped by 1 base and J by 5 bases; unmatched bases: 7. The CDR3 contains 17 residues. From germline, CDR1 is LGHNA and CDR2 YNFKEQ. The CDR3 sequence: CASSQVASGGAIDTQYF. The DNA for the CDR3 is TGTGCCAGCAGCCAAGTAGCTAGCGGGGGGGCCATAGATACGCAGTATTTT.

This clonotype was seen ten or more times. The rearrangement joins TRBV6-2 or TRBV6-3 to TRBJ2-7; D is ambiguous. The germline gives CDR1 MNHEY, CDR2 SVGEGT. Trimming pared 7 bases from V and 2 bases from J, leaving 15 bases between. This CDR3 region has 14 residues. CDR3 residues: CASTRDTSPYEQYF. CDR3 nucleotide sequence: TGTGCCAGCACCAGAGACACGAGCCCCTACGAGCAGTACTTC.

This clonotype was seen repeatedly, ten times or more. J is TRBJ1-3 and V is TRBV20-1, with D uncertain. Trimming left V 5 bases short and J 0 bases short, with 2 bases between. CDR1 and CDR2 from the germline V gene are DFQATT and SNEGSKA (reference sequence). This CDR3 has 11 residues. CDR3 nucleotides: TGCAGTGCTCCCTCTGGAAACACCATATATTTT. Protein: CSAPSGNTIYF.

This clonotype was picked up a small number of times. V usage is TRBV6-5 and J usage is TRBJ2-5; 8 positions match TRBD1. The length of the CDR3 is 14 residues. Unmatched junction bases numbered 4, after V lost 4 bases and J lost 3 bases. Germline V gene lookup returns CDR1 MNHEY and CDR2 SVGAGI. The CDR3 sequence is CASSSGGLKETQYF. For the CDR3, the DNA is TGTGCCAGCAGTTCAGGGGGCCTCAAAGAGACCCAGTACTTC.

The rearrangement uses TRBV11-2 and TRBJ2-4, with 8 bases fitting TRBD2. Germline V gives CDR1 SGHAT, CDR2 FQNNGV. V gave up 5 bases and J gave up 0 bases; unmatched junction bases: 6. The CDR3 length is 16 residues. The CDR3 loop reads CASSPIAGLAKNIQYF. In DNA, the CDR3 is TGTGCCAGCAGCCCCATAGCGGGACTAGCCAAAAACATTCAGTACTTC.

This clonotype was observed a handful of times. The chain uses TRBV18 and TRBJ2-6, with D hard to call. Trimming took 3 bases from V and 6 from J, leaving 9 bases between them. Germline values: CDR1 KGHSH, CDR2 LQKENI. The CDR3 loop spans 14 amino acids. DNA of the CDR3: TGTGCCAGCTCACCGCCAGCGAAGGCCAACGTCCTGACTTTC. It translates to CASSPPAKANVLTF. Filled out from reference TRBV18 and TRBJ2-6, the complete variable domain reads NAGVMQNPRHLVRRRGQEARLRCSPMKGHSHVYWYRQLPEEGLKFMVYLQKENIIDESGMPKERFSAEFPKEGPSILRIQQVVRGDSAAYFCASSPPAKANVLTFGAGSRLTVL.